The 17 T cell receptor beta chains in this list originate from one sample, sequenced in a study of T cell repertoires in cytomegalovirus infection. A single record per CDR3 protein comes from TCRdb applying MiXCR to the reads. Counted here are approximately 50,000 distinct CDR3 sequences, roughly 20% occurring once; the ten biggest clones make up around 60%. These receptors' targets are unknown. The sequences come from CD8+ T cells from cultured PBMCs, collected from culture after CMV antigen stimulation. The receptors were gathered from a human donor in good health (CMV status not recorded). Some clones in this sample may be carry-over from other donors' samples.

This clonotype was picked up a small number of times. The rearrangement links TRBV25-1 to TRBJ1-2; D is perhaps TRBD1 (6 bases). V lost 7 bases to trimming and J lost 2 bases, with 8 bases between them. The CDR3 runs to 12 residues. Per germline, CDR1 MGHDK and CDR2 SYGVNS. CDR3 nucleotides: TGTGCCAGCATGCAGGGGAACTATGGCTACACCTTC. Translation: CASMQGNYGYTF.

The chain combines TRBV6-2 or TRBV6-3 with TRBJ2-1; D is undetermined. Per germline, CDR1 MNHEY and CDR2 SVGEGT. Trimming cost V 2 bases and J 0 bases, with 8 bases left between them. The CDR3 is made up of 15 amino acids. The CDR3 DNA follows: TGTGCCAGCAGTTACGTTTTAAGCTCCTACAATGAGCAGTTCTTC. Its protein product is CASSYVLSSYNEQFF.

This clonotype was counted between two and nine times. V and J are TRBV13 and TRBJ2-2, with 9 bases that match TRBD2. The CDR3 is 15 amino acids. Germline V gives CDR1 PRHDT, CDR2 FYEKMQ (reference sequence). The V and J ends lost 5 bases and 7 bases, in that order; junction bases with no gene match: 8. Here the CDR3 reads CASSPRTSVNGELFF. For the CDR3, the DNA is TGTGCCAGCAGCCCTAGGACTAGCGTGAACGGGGAGCTGTTTTTT. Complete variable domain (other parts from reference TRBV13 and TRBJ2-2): AAGVIQSPRHLIKEKRETATLKCYPIPRHDTVYWYQQGPGQDPQFLISFYEKMQSDKGSIPDRFSAQQFSDYHSELNMSSLELGDSALYFCASSPRTSVNGELFFGEGSRLTVL.

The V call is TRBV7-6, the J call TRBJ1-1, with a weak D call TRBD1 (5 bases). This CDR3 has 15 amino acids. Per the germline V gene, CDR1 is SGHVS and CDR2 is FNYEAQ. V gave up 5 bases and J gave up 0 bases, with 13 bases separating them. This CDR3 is CASSRLGGMNTEAFF. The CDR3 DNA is TGTGCCAGCAGCCGATTGGGGGGGATGAACACTGAAGCTTTCTTT.

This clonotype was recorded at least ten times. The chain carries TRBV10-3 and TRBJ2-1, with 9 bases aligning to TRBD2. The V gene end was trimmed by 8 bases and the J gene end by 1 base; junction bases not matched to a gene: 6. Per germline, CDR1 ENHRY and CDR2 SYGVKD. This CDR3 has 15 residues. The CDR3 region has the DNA TGTGCCATCGATGCGCGGGAGGGTTCCTACAATGAGCAGTTCTTC. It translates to CAIDAREGSYNEQFF.

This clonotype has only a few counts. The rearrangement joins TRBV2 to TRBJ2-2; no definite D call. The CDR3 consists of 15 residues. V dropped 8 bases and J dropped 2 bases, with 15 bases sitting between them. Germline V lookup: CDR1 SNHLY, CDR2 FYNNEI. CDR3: CASLGPRTNTGELFF. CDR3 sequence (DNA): TGTGCCAGCCTCGGACCCCGGACCAACACCGGGGAGCTGTTTTTT.

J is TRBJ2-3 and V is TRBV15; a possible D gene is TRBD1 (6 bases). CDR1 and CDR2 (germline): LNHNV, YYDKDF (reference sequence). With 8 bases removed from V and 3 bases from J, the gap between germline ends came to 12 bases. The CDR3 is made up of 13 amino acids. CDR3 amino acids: CATGSGQTDTQYF. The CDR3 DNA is TGTGCCACCGGGTCCGGACAGACAGATACGCAGTATTTT.

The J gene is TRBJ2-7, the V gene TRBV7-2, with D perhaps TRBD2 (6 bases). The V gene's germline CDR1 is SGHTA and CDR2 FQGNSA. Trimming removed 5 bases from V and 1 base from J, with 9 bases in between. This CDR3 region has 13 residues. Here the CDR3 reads CASSPDYSYEQYF. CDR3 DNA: TGTGCCAGCAGCCCGGACTATTCCTACGAGCAGTACTTC.

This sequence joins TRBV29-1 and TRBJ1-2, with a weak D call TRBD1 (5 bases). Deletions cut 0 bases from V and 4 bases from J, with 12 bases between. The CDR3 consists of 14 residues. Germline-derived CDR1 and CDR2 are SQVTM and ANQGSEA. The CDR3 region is CSVEDLGGTYGYTF. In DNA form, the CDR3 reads TGCAGCGTTGAAGATCTTGGCGGGACCTATGGCTACACCTTC.

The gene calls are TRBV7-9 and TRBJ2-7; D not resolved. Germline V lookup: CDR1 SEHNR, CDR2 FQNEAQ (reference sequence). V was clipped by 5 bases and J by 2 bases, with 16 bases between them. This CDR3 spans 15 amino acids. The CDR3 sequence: CASSHPHRAPYEQYF. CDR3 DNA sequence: TGTGCCAGCAGCCACCCCCATAGGGCTCCCTACGAGCAGTACTTC.

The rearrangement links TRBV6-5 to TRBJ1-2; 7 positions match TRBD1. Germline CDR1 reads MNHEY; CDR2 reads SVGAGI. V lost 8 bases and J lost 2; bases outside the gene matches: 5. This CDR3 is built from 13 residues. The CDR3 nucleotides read TGTGCCAGCGGGGACAGCCCAAACTATGGCTACACCTTC. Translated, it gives CASGDSPNYGYTF.

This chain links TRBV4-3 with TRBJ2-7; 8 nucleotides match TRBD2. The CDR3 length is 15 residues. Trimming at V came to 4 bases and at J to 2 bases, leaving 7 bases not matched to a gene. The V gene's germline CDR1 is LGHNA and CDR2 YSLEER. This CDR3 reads CASSPKLAETYEQYF. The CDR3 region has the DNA TGCGCCAGCAGCCCCAAACTAGCGGAGACCTACGAGCAGTACTTC.

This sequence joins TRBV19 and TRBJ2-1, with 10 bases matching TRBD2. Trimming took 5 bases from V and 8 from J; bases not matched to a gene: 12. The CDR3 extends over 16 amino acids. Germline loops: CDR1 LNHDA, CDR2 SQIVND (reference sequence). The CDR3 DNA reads TGTGCCAGTAGTCCGAGGACTAGCGGCCCCCTCCATGAGCAGTTCTTC. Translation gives CASSPRTSGPLHEQFF.

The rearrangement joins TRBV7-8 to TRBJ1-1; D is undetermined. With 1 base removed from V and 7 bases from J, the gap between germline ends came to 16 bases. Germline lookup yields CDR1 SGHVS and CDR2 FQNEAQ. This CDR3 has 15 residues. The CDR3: CASSLVDGPVGEAFF. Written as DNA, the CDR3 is TGTGCCAGCAGCTTAGTGGACGGCCCCGTGGGTGAAGCTTTCTTT.

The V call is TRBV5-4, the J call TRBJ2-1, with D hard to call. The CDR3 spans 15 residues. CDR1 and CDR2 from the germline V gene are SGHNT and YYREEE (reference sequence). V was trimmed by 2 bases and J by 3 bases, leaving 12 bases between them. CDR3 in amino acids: CASSLGRVVYNEQFF. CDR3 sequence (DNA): TGTGCCAGCAGCTTAGGTAGGGTGGTCTACAATGAGCAGTTCTTC.

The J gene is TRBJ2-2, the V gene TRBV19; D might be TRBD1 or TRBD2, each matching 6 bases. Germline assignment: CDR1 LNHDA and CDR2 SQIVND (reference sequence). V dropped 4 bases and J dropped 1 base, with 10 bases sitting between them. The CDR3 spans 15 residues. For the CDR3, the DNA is TGTGCCAGTAGTAGGGGGGCGAGGAACACCGGGGAGCTGTTTTTT. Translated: CASSRGARNTGELFF.

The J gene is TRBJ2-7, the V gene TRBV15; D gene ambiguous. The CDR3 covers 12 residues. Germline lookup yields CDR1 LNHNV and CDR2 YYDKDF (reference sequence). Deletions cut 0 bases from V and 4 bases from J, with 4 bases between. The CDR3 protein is CATSREGYEQYF. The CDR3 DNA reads TGTGCCACCAGCAGAGAAGGGTACGAGCAGTACTTC.